These T cell receptor beta chains were read from a single sample in a study of blood T cell repertoires in COVID-19. Some clones are missing from TCRdb's copy, which holds only in-frame ones; the method was immunoSEQ multiplex PCR. The repertoire includes just over 35,000 clones, approximately 90% of them detected once, and 2% to 2.5% sits in the top ten. The specimen sequenced was peripheral blood. All receptors derive from a human donor in a cohort sampled during active COVID-19. CDR3s include the opening cysteine and the closing phenylalanine or tryptophan. A D gene is named only where the DNA matches it firmly. The listing skips clone size in some rows; elsewhere it reads once, few, many or a size class.

clone size	V gene	J gene	D gene	CDR3 protein	CDR3 DNA
-	TRBV5-1	TRBJ2-5	TRBD2	CASSLAGVAGGQETQYF	TGCGCCAGCAGCTTGGCCGGGGTAGCGGGGGGTCAAGAGACCCAGTACTTC
-	TRBV12-3/TRBV12-4	TRBJ2-1	-	CASSLVENNEQFF	TGTGCCAGCAGTTTAGTAGAGAACAATGAGCAGTTCTTC
-	TRBV7-2	TRBJ2-1	TRBD2	CASSRLSSGRPSYNEQFF	TGTGCCAGCAGCAGGCTTTCTAGCGGTAGACCCTCCTACAATGAGCAGTTCTTC
-	TRBV2	TRBJ2-7	-	CASSRGSVYEQYF	TGTGCCAGCAGTCGGGGTAGTGTCTACGAGCAGTACTTC
-	TRBV11-2	TRBJ2-5	TRBD1	CASSSGQGGETQYF	TGTGCCAGCAGCTCGGGACAGGGTGGAGAGACCCAGTACTTC
-	TRBV5-1	TRBJ2-7	TRBD1	CASSFRPGQGTEQYF	TGCGCCAGCAGCTTCCGGCCGGGACAGGGGACCGAGCAGTACTTC
-	TRBV7-9	TRBJ1-2	-	CASSPPPGHPINYGYTF	TGTGCCAGCAGTCCACCCCCGGGACACCCGATTAACTATGGCTACACCTTC
-	TRBV15	TRBJ2-5	-	CATSRAREETQYF	TGTGCCACCAGCAGAGCGAGAGAAGAGACCCAGTACTTC
-	TRBV29-1	TRBJ2-1	TRBD1	CSVAGTGVYNEQFF	TGCAGCGTCGCCGGGACAGGGGTTTACAATGAGCAGTTCTTC
-	TRBV27	TRBJ2-7	TRBD2	CASSPSALAGGQYF	TGTGCCAGCAGTCCCTCGGCCCTAGCGGGGGGACAGTACTTC
-	TRBV19	TRBJ1-3	TRBD1	CASSITRDSRSGNTIYF	TGTGCCAGTAGCATCACCCGGGACAGTCGGTCTGGAAACACCATATATTTT
-	TRBV15	TRBJ1-1	-	CATSSTLGSKAFF	TGTGCCACCAGCTCAACCCTCGGGAGTAAAGCTTTCTTT
-	TRBV15	TRBJ1-1	TRBD1	CATSRGTGGGTEAFF	TGTGCCACCAGCAGGGGGACAGGGGGCGGGACTGAAGCTTTCTTT
-	TRBV5-5	TRBJ2-7	-	CASSSTGWEQYF	TGTGCCAGCAGCTCAACAGGGTGGGAGCAGTACTTC
-	TRBV20-1	TRBJ1-2	-	CSARGGPGYTF	TGCAGTGCTAGGGGGGGGCCTGGCTACACCTTC
-	TRBV19	TRBJ2-7	-	CASSKVKTSYEQYF	TGTGCCAGTAGTAAGGTGAAGACTTCCTACGAGCAGTACTTC
-	TRBV4-1	TRBJ2-5	TRBD1	CASSQEGQGDETQYF	TGCGCCAGCAGCCAAGAAGGGCAGGGGGACGAGACCCAGTACTTC
-	TRBV24-1	TRBJ1-2	TRBD1	CATSAGGFDGYTF	TGTGCCACCAGTGCAGGGGGCTTCGATGGCTACACCTTC
-	TRBV6-5	TRBJ2-5	TRBD1	CASSYSAGGAGETQYF	TGTGCCAGCAGTTACTCTGCAGGGGGCGCGGGAGAGACCCAGTACTTC
-	TRBV19	TRBJ2-1	TRBD1	CASRRQGNYNEQFF	TGTGCCAGTAGACGACAGGGGAACTACAATGAGCAGTTCTTC
-	TRBV5-5	TRBJ2-1	TRBD2	CASSLGTSGVYNEQFF	TGTGCCAGCAGCCTCGGGACTAGCGGTGTATACAATGAGCAGTTCTTC
-	TRBV30	TRBJ2-5	TRBD1	CAWSVGVGGAYETQYF	TGTGCCTGGAGTGTAGGGGTAGGGGGCGCATATGAGACCCAGTACTTC
few	TRBV18	TRBJ2-3	-	CASSPPNRGGTDTQYF	TGTGCCAGCTCCCCCCCGAACCGTGGAGGCACAGATACGCAGTATTTT
-	TRBV19	TRBJ2-7	TRBD2	CASSSGGSSYEQYF	TGTGCCAGTAGTAGCGGGGGGAGCTCCTACGAGCAGTACTTC
-	TRBV20-1	TRBJ1-6	-	CSASVTGNSPLHF	TGCAGTGCTAGTGTAACAGGGAACTCACCCCTCCACTTT
-	TRBV11-3	TRBJ1-4	TRBD1	CASSPGTGEGKLFF	TGTGCCAGCAGCCCCGGGACAGGGGAAGGAAAACTGTTTTTT
once	TRBV2	TRBJ1-2	-	CASREDGGGYTF	TGTGCCAGCAGGGAGGACGGGGGAGGCTACACCTTC
-	TRBV28	TRBJ2-3	-	CASSPRVSTDTQYF	TGTGCCAGCAGCCCCAGGGTTAGCACAGATACGCAGTATTTT
-	TRBV7-8	TRBJ2-1	TRBD1	CARLRDRTYNEQFF	TGTGCCAGGCTGAGGGACAGAACCTACAATGAGCAGTTCTTC
few	TRBV7-9	TRBJ1-5	-	CASSSDSNNQPQHF	TGTGCCAGCAGCTCCGACAGTAACAATCAGCCCCAGCATTTT
-	TRBV12-5	TRBJ2-5	TRBD1	CASGPKGASETQYF	TGTGCTAGTGGTCCCAAGGGGGCCTCAGAGACCCAGTACTTC
-	TRBV15	TRBJ2-5	-	CATSRDIEGETQYF	TGTGCCACCAGCAGAGATATAGAGGGAGAGACCCAGTACTTC